The 11 T cell receptor beta chains below were found in one sample sequenced in a study of shared clonotypes between healthy human individuals. Sequencing was performed with immunoSEQ multiplex PCR; in TCRdb, only in-frame clones are kept and a portion is missing. The table has over 700,000 clones, 55% to 80% seen once. The sequenced sample consisted of memory CD4+ T cells sorted from blood. Indicated subset: CD45RA-negative fraction. The receptors were gathered from a woman aged 25 to 39 in good health.

This clone was detected only a few times. This sequence joins TRBV7-3 and TRBJ2-2; 13 bases agree with TRBD2. CDR3 length: 18 amino acids. V was pared by 5 bases and J by 7 bases, with 13 bases of the junction left unmatched. Germline-derived CDR1 and CDR2 are SGHTA and FQGTGA. CDR3 DNA: TGTGCCAGCAGCATCATAACTGGGACTAGCGGGACGGGCGGGGAGCTGTTTTTT. It is translated as CASSIITGTSGTGGELFF.

The V and J genes are TRBV6-6 and TRBJ1-4; D is perhaps TRBD1 (5 bases). Trimming shortened V by 7 bases and J by 2 bases, and 17 bases separated the two germline ends. The CDR3 sequence is 16 residues long. Looked up from germline, CDR1 is MNHNY and CDR2 is SVGAGI (reference sequence). This CDR3 is CASNKAGGDTNEKLFF. The CDR3 DNA sequence: TGTGCCAGCAACAAAGCTGGGGGGGATACTAATGAAAAACTGTTTTTT.

This clone was picked up many times. The gene calls are TRBV25-1 and TRBJ2-7; 9 bases match TRBD1. The CDR3 has 13 residues. V was clipped by 7 bases and J by 1 base; unmatched bases: 2. Germline V gives CDR1 MGHDK, CDR2 SYGVNS. The CDR3 bases are TGTGCCAGCATAGGACAGGGGTCCTACGAGCAGTACTTC. The encoded protein is CASIGQGSYEQYF.

V gene TRBV7-6 combines with J gene TRBJ1-4; 7 nucleotides line up with TRBD1. Germline V CDR1 and CDR2: SGHVS, FNYEAQ. The CDR3 sequence is 14 residues long. The junction had 7 bases not matched to a gene; V was cut back by 5 bases and J by 7 bases. This chain's CDR3 is CASSGRQGVEKLFF. CDR3 nucleotides: TGTGCCAGCAGCGGACGACAGGGCGTTGAAAAACTGTTTTTT.

A remark on this clone: One junction end does not reproduce the germline sequence, and a read error may be involved. This chain joins TRBV6-5 and TRBJ2-2; TRBD2 aligns across 12 bases. Per germline, CDR1 MNHEY and CDR2 SVGAGI. The CDR3 has 15 residues. This CDR3 is CASYRTSGNPGELFF. CDR3 nucleotides: TGTGCCAGCTACAGGACTAGCGGGAACCCCGGGGAGCTGTTTTTT.

The chain links TRBV2 to TRBJ2-7; 8 nucleotides align to TRBD1. This CDR3 contains 18 residues. From germline, CDR1 is SNHLY and CDR2 FYNNEI. The V and J ends lost 6 bases and 3 bases, in that order; junction bases with no gene match: 19. This CDR3 is CASSGTGAYRGQNYEQYF. Here the CDR3 DNA reads TGTGCCAGCAGCGGGACAGGAGCCTATAGGGGACAAAACTACGAGCAGTACTTC.

The chain carries TRBV10-3 and TRBJ2-5; 8 bases are shared with TRBD2. J gave up 5 bases and V 10 bases, and 15 bases lay outside the gene matches. Germline CDR1 and CDR2: ENHRY and SYGVKD. The CDR3 loop spans 15 amino acids. CDR3 nucleotide sequence: TGTGCCAGTTCGCACGATCCGGGACTAGAGGAGACCCAGTACTTC. Amino acids: CASSHDPGLEETQYF.

This chain uses TRBV6-5 with TRBJ2-1; 9 bases fit TRBD1. The CDR3 is 15 residues long. Trimming cost V 6 bases and J 2 bases; bases outside gene matches: 5. Germline V gene lookup returns CDR1 MNHEY and CDR2 SVGAGI. The CDR3: CASRRQGGPYNEQFF. In nucleotides, the CDR3 is TGTGCCAGCAGACGACAGGGGGGTCCCTACAATGAGCAGTTCTTC.

Points on this clone: The same CDR3 arises from other DNA sequences in this sample as well. The chain combines TRBV19 with TRBJ2-1; D gene ambiguous. With 3 bases removed from V and 3 bases from J, the gap between germline ends came to 0 bases. CDR3 length: 11 amino acids. CDR1 LNHDA and CDR2 SQIVND come from the germline V gene (reference sequence). The CDR3 nucleotides read TGTGCCAGTAGTATCTACAATGAGCAGTTCTTC. Translating it yields CASSIYNEQFF.

The CDR3 nucleotides are TGTGCCAGCAGCTTCGGCGGGGCAGATACGCAGTATTTT. Translated, it gives CASSFGGADTQYF. V gene TRBV11-3 combines with J gene TRBJ2-3; D is possibly TRBD2 (6 bases). The CDR3 contains 13 residues. Germline V CDR1 and CDR2: SGHNT, YENEEA. V dropped 3 bases and J dropped 4 bases, with 8 bases sitting between them.

The table lists this clone with a few counts. This chain joins TRBV2 and TRBJ2-7; tentative D call: TRBD2 (5 bases). Germline values: CDR1 SNHLY, CDR2 FYNNEI. Trimming left V 11 bases short and J 2 bases short, with 13 bases between. This CDR3 has 12 residues. Here the CDR3 reads CAVTTSAYEQYF. As DNA, the CDR3 is TGTGCCGTCACTACTAGTGCCTACGAGCAGTACTTC.